Each of the 6 T cell receptor beta chains below was sequenced from the same sample in a study of T cells expressing NK-cell markers. Following a re-call of the 5' RACE reads, TCRdb has one entry per CDR3 protein and lacks DNA. The sample includes around 260,000 distinct CDR3 sequences. Sequencing input: blood T cells: a sorted CD56 or NKG2C T cell subset, CD4+ or CD8+ T cells, or bulk PBMC T cells (not recorded which). The receptors shown here come from a woman aged 18 to 75 in good health.

This chain uses TRBV7-2 with TRBJ1-5; the D call of TRBD1 rests on TCRdb alone, since no DNA is present to check it. CDR1 and CDR2 from the germline V gene are SGHTA and FQGNSA. This CDR3 contains 13 residues. CDR3 amino acids: CATQQGAGQPQHF. The whole variable domain, filled in from reference TRBV7-2 and TRBJ1-5, reads GAGVSQSPSNKVTEKGKDVELRCDPISGHTALYWYRQSLGQGLEFLIYFQGNSAPDKSGLPSDRFSAERTGGSVSTLTIQRTQQEDSAVYLCATQQGAGQPQHFGDGTRLSIL.

The gene calls are TRBV11-3 and TRBJ2-6; the TCRdb call, TRBD1, lacks DNA for checking. The germline gives CDR1 SGHNT, CDR2 YENEEA. The CDR3 extends over 16 amino acids. CDR3 sequence reads: CASSSNPLSGANVLTF. Full variable domain (missing parts from reference TRBV11-3 and TRBJ2-6): EAGVVQSPRYKIIEKKQPVAFWCNPISGHNTLYWYLQNLGQGPELLIRYENEEAVDDSQLPKDRFSAERLKGVDSTLKIQPAELGDSAVYLCASSSNPLSGANVLTFGAGSRLTVL.

The chain employs TRBV6-5 and TRBJ2-1. CDR1 is MNHEY, CDR2 SVGAGI, per germline. The CDR3 length is 15 residues. The CDR3 region is CASSYSRDLYNEQFF.

V and J are TRBV12-3 or TRBV12-4 and TRBJ1-1. The CDR3 spans 14 residues. CDR3 residues: CASSSREASTEAFF.

The J gene is TRBJ2-7, the V gene TRBV10-3; as DNA is missing, the TRBD1 call by TCRdb cannot be tested. The V gene's germline CDR1 is ENHRY and CDR2 SYGVKD. The CDR3 is 17 residues long. The CDR3 here is CAISEPWGNRGAYEQYF.

The rearrangement links TRBV2 to TRBJ1-2. The CDR3 sequence is 12 residues long. Germline V lookup: CDR1 SNHLY, CDR2 FYNNEI. The CDR3 sequence: CASSEGGYGYTF.